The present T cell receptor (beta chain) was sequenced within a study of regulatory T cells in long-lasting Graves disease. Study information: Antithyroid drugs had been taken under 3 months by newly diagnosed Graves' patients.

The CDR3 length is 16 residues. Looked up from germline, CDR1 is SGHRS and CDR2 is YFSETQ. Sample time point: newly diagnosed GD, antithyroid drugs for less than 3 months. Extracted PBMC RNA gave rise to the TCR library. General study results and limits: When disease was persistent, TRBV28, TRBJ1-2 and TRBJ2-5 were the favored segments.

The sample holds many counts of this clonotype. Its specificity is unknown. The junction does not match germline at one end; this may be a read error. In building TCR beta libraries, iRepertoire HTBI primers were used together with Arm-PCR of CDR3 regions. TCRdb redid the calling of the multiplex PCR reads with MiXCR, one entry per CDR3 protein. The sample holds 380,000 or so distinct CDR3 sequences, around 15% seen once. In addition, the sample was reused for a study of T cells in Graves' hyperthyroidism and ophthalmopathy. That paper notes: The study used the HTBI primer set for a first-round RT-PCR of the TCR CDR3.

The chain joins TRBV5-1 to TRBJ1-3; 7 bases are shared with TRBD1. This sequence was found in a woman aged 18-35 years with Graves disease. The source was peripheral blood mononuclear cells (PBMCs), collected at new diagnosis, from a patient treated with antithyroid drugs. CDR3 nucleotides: TGTGCCAGCAGCTCCGACAGGGCCAAATTAGGAAACACCATATATTTT. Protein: CASSSDRAKLGNTIYF.